One and the same sample provided the 22 T cell receptor beta chains below, sequenced in a study of technical replicates of blood from several donors. Produced via immunoSEQ multiplex PCR; TCRdb's table is partial and in-frame only. In the table there are 70,000 or so clones, roughly 98% of which are singletons. Sequencing was performed on T cells isolated from PBMCs. The source is a human donor in good health.

V usage is TRBV6-6 and J usage is TRBJ1-4; D might be TRBD1 (6 bases). CDR1 and CDR2 (germline): MNHNY, SVGAGI (reference sequence). The CDR3 spans 16 residues. The V end lost 6 bases, the J end lost 7 bases, and 21 bases lay between the germline ends. In DNA, the CDR3 is TGTGCCAGCAGCGATTACGGGGTACAGGGTCTTGAAAAACTGTTTTTT. Protein sequence: CASSDYGVQGLEKLFF.

This chain uses TRBV2 with TRBJ2-3; 8 bases are shared with TRBD1. The CDR3 consists of 15 residues. V trimming: 10 bases; J trimming: 3 bases; junction bases outside the gene matches: 12. CDR1 SNHLY and CDR2 FYNNEI come from the germline V gene. CDR3 sequence (DNA): TGTGCCACTACATTCCCGGGACAGGCGACAGATACGCAGTATTTT. Protein: CATTFPGQATDTQYF.

The chain couples TRBV10-1 to TRBJ2-1, with D perhaps matching TRBD2 (6 bases). The V end lost 6 bases, the J end lost 1 base, and 10 bases lay between the germline ends. This CDR3 has 14 amino acids. Germline V gene data show CDR1 as WNHNN and CDR2 as SYGVQD (reference sequence). CDR3 sequence: CASSLAASYNEQFF. The CDR3 region has the DNA TGCGCCAGCAGCTTAGCGGCGTCCTACAATGAGCAGTTCTTC.

This chain connects TRBV7-9 to TRBJ2-7; D is perhaps TRBD1 (6 bases). Germline loops: CDR1 SEHNR, CDR2 FQNEAQ (reference sequence). The CDR3 sequence is 11 residues long. V was shortened by 6 bases and J by 6 bases, with 9 bases between the two germline ends. CDR3 nucleotide sequence: TGTGCCAGCAGAACCAGGGGCGAGCAGTACTTC. This translates into CASRTRGEQYF.

This clone is a singleton in its sample. The V and J genes are TRBV5-6 and TRBJ2-1; 10 bases align to TRBD2. This CDR3 has 14 amino acids. Trimming removed 10 bases from V and 0 bases from J; junction bases left unmatched: 4. Per germline, CDR1 SGHDT and CDR2 YYEEEE. CDR3 sequence: CAGASGSSYNEQFF. The CDR3 region has the DNA TGTGCCGGGGCTAGCGGGAGCTCCTACAATGAGCAGTTCTTC.

This clone occurred once. The CDR3 sequence is CASSQLTGPSYAFF. For the CDR3, the DNA is TGTGCCAGCAGCCAGTTGACAGGGCCCTCGTATGCTTTCTTT. The J gene is TRBJ1-1, the V gene TRBV5-5; 7 bases align to TRBD1. The V gene's germline CDR1 is SGHKS and CDR2 YYEKEE (reference sequence). V shed 4 bases and J 11 bases; nucleotides not matched to a gene: 14. The CDR3 sequence is 14 residues long.

The V and J genes are TRBV28 and TRBJ2-7; D is uncertain. The CDR3 is made up of 11 amino acids. In germline, CDR1 is MDHEN, CDR2 SYDVKM. Trimming cost V 5 bases and J 3 bases, with 5 bases left between them. The CDR3 coding sequence is TGTGCCAGCAGTCCTCTCTACGAGCAGTACTTC. It is translated as CASSPLYEQYF.

This chain connects TRBV27 to TRBJ1-2; tentatively, D is TRBD1 (5 bases). CDR3 length equals 13 residues. In germline, CDR1 is MNHEY, CDR2 SMNVEV (reference sequence). Deletions cut 2 bases from V and 5 bases from J, with 9 bases between. The CDR3 sequence: CASSLQGGYGYTF. DNA for the CDR3: TGTGCCAGCAGTTTACAGGGAGGGTATGGCTACACCTTC.

V gene TRBV27 combines with J gene TRBJ2-7; 13 nucleotides agree with TRBD2. CDR1 is MNHEY and CDR2 is SMNVEV in the germline V gene (reference sequence). The V segment lost 1 base and the J segment 5 bases; nucleotides outside the gene matches: 2. The CDR3 consists of 15 residues. The CDR3 sequence: CASSLLGTSGNEQYF. For the CDR3, the DNA is TGTGCCAGCAGTTTATTAGGGACTAGCGGGAACGAGCAGTACTTC.

In nucleotides, the CDR3 is TGTGCCAGCAGTTACGCCGGGCGGGAGAGCAGCTACAATGAGCAGTTCTTC. This gives the protein CASSYAGRESSYNEQFF. This sequence joins TRBV2 and TRBJ2-1; the match to TRBD2 covers 7 bases. V lost 5 bases, J lost 3 bases, and 13 bases stayed unmatched. The germline V gene has CDR1 SNHLY and CDR2 FYNNEI. The CDR3 loop spans 17 amino acids.

CDR3 sequence (DNA): TGCGCCAGCAGCTTGGCGACAGGACACTATGGCTACACCTTC. Protein: CASSLATGHYGYTF. This chain uses TRBV5-1 with TRBJ1-2; TRBD1 might be the D (6 bases). V lost 0 bases and J lost 3, with 9 bases in between. The germline CDR1 and CDR2 sequences are SGHRS and YFSETQ. The CDR3 covers 14 residues.

The V gene is TRBV15, the J gene TRBJ1-2; the D gene is possibly TRBD1 (5 bases). CDR1 is LNHNV, CDR2 YYDKDF, per germline (reference sequence). V was pared by 0 bases and J by 4 bases, with 18 bases between. The CDR3 consists of 17 residues. CDR3 loop: CATSRDSGGIILYGYTF. DNA for the CDR3: TGTGCCACCAGCAGAGATTCGGGGGGGATCATTCTCTATGGCTACACCTTC.

The rearrangement joins TRBV5-1 to TRBJ2-1, with 8 bases matching TRBD2. The ends lost 4 bases at V and 3 bases at J; junction bases unmatched: 6. Germline CDR1 and CDR2: SGHRS and YFSETQ. This CDR3 spans 15 amino acids. The CDR3 DNA sequence: TGCGCCAGCAGCCAACTAGCGGAGCGCTACAATGAGCAGTTCTTC. This encodes CASSQLAERYNEQFF.

This clone was counted once. CDR3 amino acids: CASSFRDEQYF. As DNA, the CDR3 is TGTGCCAGCAGCTTCAGGGACGAGCAGTACTTC. This chain joins TRBV11-3 and TRBJ2-7; TRBD1 might be the D (5 bases). Trimming removed 3 bases at V and 5 bases at J, with 5 bases between. There are 11 residues in the CDR3. CDR1 and CDR2 from the germline V gene are SGHNT and YENEEA.

This chain links TRBV6-1 with TRBJ1-2, with 7 nucleotides matching TRBD1. This CDR3 contains 13 residues. The trim removed 6 bases at V and 8 bases at J, leaving 9 bases unmatched. Germline CDR1 MNHNS, CDR2 SASEGT. The CDR3 loop reads CASSRDRARGYTF. The CDR3 DNA is TGTGCCAGCAGCCGCGACAGGGCAAGGGGCTACACCTTC.

V usage is TRBV5-1 and J usage is TRBJ1-4; a weak D match, TRBD1 (5 bases). V gave up 6 bases and J gave up 0 bases, with 12 bases separating them. This CDR3 is 15 amino acids long. CDR1 and CDR2 (germline): SGHRS, YFSETQ. The CDR3 region is CASTGSLATNEKLFF. The DNA for the CDR3 is TGCGCCAGCACAGGGTCCCTTGCAACTAATGAAAAACTGTTTTTT.

The chain combines TRBV2 with TRBJ1-1; D might be TRBD1 (6 bases). Germline V lookup: CDR1 SNHLY, CDR2 FYNNEI. Deletions cut 9 bases from V and 0 bases from J, with 8 bases between. This CDR3 contains 12 residues. The CDR3 region has the DNA TGTGCCAGTGGACAGCTGAACACTGAAGCTTTCTTT. This sequence encodes CASGQLNTEAFF.

V gene TRBV5-4 combines with J gene TRBJ1-1; unclear D gene. Germline loops: CDR1 SGHNT, CDR2 YYREEE (reference sequence). The CDR3 has 13 residues. Trimming left V 1 base short and J 2 bases short, with 6 bases between. The CDR3 DNA sequence: TGTGCCAGCAGCTTGATCCTTAACACTGAAGCTTTCTTT. Translation gives CASSLILNTEAFF.

CDR3 DNA sequence: TGTGCCAGTAGTATAGGCCTATTAGCCGGGGCCAACGTCCTGACTTTC. Translating it yields CASSIGLLAGANVLTF. The gene calls are TRBV19 and TRBJ2-6; D remains ambiguous. CDR1 and CDR2 (germline): LNHDA, SQIVND (reference sequence). Trimming left V 1 base short and J 4 bases short, with 11 bases between. This CDR3 has 16 residues.

The genes are TRBV9 and TRBJ2-3; weak D call: TRBD1 (5 bases). V was clipped by 2 bases and J by 4 bases, with 11 bases between them. The CDR3 is 14 residues long. Germline lookup yields CDR1 SGDLS and CDR2 YYNGEE. Here the CDR3 DNA reads TGTGCCAGCAGCGTCGAAAAAGGGGCAGATACGCAGTATTTT. Amino acids: CASSVEKGADTQYF.

V usage is TRBV11-3 and J usage is TRBJ2-3; D unresolved. The V gene lost 5 bases and the J gene lost 2 bases, with 8 bases spanning the gap. Germline CDR1 is SGHNT and CDR2 is YENEEA. The CDR3 is made up of 13 amino acids. The CDR3 reads CASSPRVTDTQYF. The CDR3 DNA reads as TGTGCCAGCAGCCCACGGGTCACAGATACGCAGTATTTT.

In nucleotides, the CDR3 is TGTGCCAGCAGCTCATACGCCGGGACAGGGGGCCGGGAGACCCAGTACTTC. Encoded protein: CASSSYAGTGGRETQYF. V is TRBV7-9 and J is TRBJ2-5; 12 positions agree with TRBD1. The CDR3 loop spans 17 amino acids. Germline loops: CDR1 SEHNR, CDR2 FQNEAQ (reference sequence). The V and J ends lost 4 bases and 5 bases, in that order; junction bases with no gene match: 11.